The clone carrying this T cell receptor beta chain was observed many times. Antigen specificity is unknown. TCRdb called the RACE reads again in MiXCR, with one record for every CDR3 protein. The sample holds about 360,000 distinct CDR3 sequences, nearly 5% seen once. This sample is drawn from a study of human T cells and chemical hapten exposure. This CDR3 is 15 amino acids long. The V gene's germline CDR1 is SGHVS and CDR2 FNYEAQ. V was shortened by 3 bases and J by 8 bases, with 16 bases between the two germline ends. Time point meaning: patch test 1, 2 weeks after DPC sensitization. Treatment: therapeutic diphenylcyclopropenone sensitization with weekly scalp DPC. Those who donated were patients with alopecia, 18 to 70 years of age, and suitable for DPC. Total RNA was isolated from whole blood that had not been fractionated. General observations from the study: Donors were affected by alopecia, so their immune reaction might vary from that of healthy individuals.

The chain has TRBV7-6 and TRBJ1-4; D is perhaps TRBD1 (5 bases). The sample here was whole blood, taken in connection with sensitization to the hapten diphenylcyclopropenone (DPC). The clonotype was recovered from a woman in her forties or fifties with alopecia areata. Some clones in this sample may be carry-over from other donors' samples. CDR3 in DNA: TGTGCCAGCAGCTTGGGGGACTCCGCGGGGGAAAAACTGTTTTTT. This codes for CASSLGDSAGEKLFF.